The clone carrying this T cell receptor beta chain was seen repeatedly, ten times or more. TCRdb itself ran the 5' RACE reads through MiXCR, one entry per CDR3 protein. The sample lists 40,000 to 45,000 distinct CDR3 sequences; around 6.8% were seen once. These data come from a study of spatial heterogeneity in lung cancer. The time point is: sample taken at primary tumor resection. The donor population consisted of approximately 79 patients with untreated, early-stage non-small cell lung cancer. Researchers sequenced whole RNA taken from tumor, nontumor lung or frozen PBMC without sorting. This receptor was identified in a female donor with early-stage non-small cell lung cancer. This specimen consisted of PBMCs, obtained at surgery.

CDR3 sequence: CASSGQGYGYTF. The CDR3 coding sequence is TGTGCCAGCAGCGGGCAGGGATATGGCTACACCTTC. The rearrangement joins TRBV7-9 to TRBJ1-2; tentatively, D is TRBD1 (5 bases). The CDR3 is 12 residues long. Germline V gene lookup returns CDR1 SEHNR and CDR2 FQNEAQ (reference sequence). V gave up 5 bases and J gave up 5 bases, with 9 bases separating them.